These 16 T cell receptor beta chains were all obtained from the same sample, sequenced in a study of post-analysis software for immune sequencing data. Unique molecular identifiers were present in the TCR beta cDNA libraries. TCRdb re-called the PCR reads through MiXCR, storing one row per CDR3 protein. The table shows about 620,000 distinct CDR3 sequences, with around 44% occurring only once. Findings and caveats of the study: In patients, roughly five TRBV segments were more frequent than in controls, with TRBV5-6, TRBV5-1 and TRBV20-1 among them.

These receptors' antigens are unknown. Source material: blood. The receptors stem from a girl aged 5-17 years with multiple sclerosis.

The chain joins TRBV5-5 to TRBJ2-1; no firm D call. Looked up from germline, CDR1 is SGHKS and CDR2 is YYEKEE (reference sequence). Trimming removed 2 bases from V and 5 bases from J, with 11 bases in between. This CDR3 has 14 amino acids. CDR3 sequence: CASSFWSSDNEQFF. In nucleotides, the CDR3 is TGTGCCAGCAGCTTTTGGTCCAGCGACAATGAGCAGTTCTTC. The full variable domain, rest sourced from reference TRBV5-5 and TRBJ2-1, is DAGVTQSPTHLIKTRGQQVTLRCSPISGHKSVSWYQQVLGQGPQFIFQYYEKEERGRGNFPDRFSARQFPNYSSELNVNALLLGDSALYLCASSFWSSDNEQFFGPGTRLTVL.

The chain is built from TRBV5-1 and TRBJ1-1, with a weak D call TRBD1 (5 bases). The CDR3 length is 14 residues. Per the germline V gene, CDR1 is SGHRS and CDR2 is YFSETQ. The germline V and J ends were trimmed by 0 bases and 0 bases, with 6 bases remaining between them. CDR3 sequence (DNA): TGCGCCAGCAGCTTGGCAGGGATGAACACTGAAGCTTTCTTT. Translation gives CASSLAGMNTEAFF.

This clonotype was seen more than once but under ten times. V gene TRBV29-1 combines with J gene TRBJ2-6; tentatively, D is TRBD1 (5 bases). CDR1 is SQVTM and CDR2 is ANQGSEA in the germline V gene. This CDR3 region has 18 residues. With 1 base removed from V and 2 bases from J, the gap between germline ends came to 18 bases. CDR3: CSVEAPRQGFTGANVLTF. The DNA of the CDR3 is TGCAGCGTTGAAGCTCCTCGTCAGGGTTTTACTGGGGCCAACGTCCTGACTTTC.

The chain has TRBV12-3 or TRBV12-4 and TRBJ2-7, with 7 bases fitting TRBD1. The V and J ends lost 7 bases and 0 bases, in that order; junction bases with no gene match: 3. The CDR3 consists of 13 residues. CDR3 sequence: CASKGDSSYEQYF. The CDR3 coding sequence is TGTGCCAGCAAGGGGGACAGCTCCTACGAGCAGTACTTC.

The chain links TRBV27 to TRBJ2-5; the D is unclear. The DNA end is a closer match to TRBJ2-7, so the J assignment may be wrong. CDR1 is MNHEY and CDR2 is SMNVEV in the germline V gene (reference sequence). This CDR3 is 16 amino acids long. CDR3 protein: CASSPATALRVHEQYF. CDR3 DNA: TGTGCCAGCAGTCCCGCGACGGCCCTTCGGGTTCACGAGCAGTACTTC.

J is TRBJ1-6 and V is TRBV12-5; D call uncertain. With 6 bases removed from V and 7 bases from J, the gap between germline ends came to 19 bases. The germline V gene encodes CDR1 LGHNT and CDR2 FRNRAP. The CDR3 contains 16 residues. CDR3: CASGLTLGGNNSPLHF. The DNA of the CDR3 is TGTGCTAGTGGCTTGACGTTAGGCGGTAACAATTCACCCCTCCACTTT.

This sequence joins TRBV29-1 and TRBJ2-7, with 8 positions matching TRBD1. The ends lost 4 bases at V and 3 bases at J; junction bases unmatched: 8. The CDR3 is 14 residues long. Per germline, CDR1 SQVTM and CDR2 ANQGSEA. In DNA, the CDR3 is TGCAGCGTTGTGCGGCAGGGGGCAAGCTACGAGCAGTACTTC. Its protein is CSVVRQGASYEQYF.

This chain uses TRBV12-3 or TRBV12-4 with TRBJ2-3; the D is unclear. V gave up 3 bases and J gave up 3 bases, with 10 bases separating them. CDR3 length: 14 residues. The DNA of the CDR3 is TGTGCCAGCAGTTTGGACCCTCGGACAGATACGCAGTATTTT. Its protein product is CASSLDPRTDTQYF.

The genes are TRBV6-6 and TRBJ2-5, with TRBD1 identical over 9 bases. The CDR3 is made up of 16 amino acids. The J segment lost 5 bases and the V segment lost 2 bases, leaving 9 bases of the junction unmatched. Germline CDR1 is MNHNY and CDR2 is SVGAGI (reference sequence). CDR3 loop: CASSYGTGNKRETQYF. The CDR3 nucleotides read TGTGCCAGCAGTTACGGGACAGGGAACAAGAGGGAGACCCAGTACTTC.

V is TRBV20-1 and J is TRBJ2-3; 8 bases fit TRBD1. Germline V lookup: CDR1 DFQATT, CDR2 SNEGSKA (reference sequence). J lost 0 bases, V lost 3 bases, and 8 bases had no gene match. The CDR3 is 16 amino acids. CDR3 sequence: CSARKDRDPSTDTQYF. CDR3 in DNA: TGCAGTGCTAGGAAGGACAGGGACCCTAGCACAGATACGCAGTATTTT.

This chain uses TRBV7-9 with TRBJ1-5; a weak D match, TRBD1 (6 bases). CDR1 and CDR2 from the germline V gene are SEHNR and FQNEAQ (reference sequence). The germline V and J ends were trimmed by 5 bases and 1 base, with 9 bases remaining between them. The CDR3 is 14 residues long. CDR3 coding DNA: TGTGCCAGCAGCGAGGGACAAAGCAATCAGCCCCAGCATTTT. The encoded protein is CASSEGQSNQPQHF.

This clonotype was seen more than once but under ten times. The chain combines TRBV20-1 with TRBJ2-3; D is perhaps TRBD2 (6 bases). The germline CDR1 and CDR2 sequences are DFQATT and SNEGSKA (reference sequence). There are 11 residues in the CDR3. V lost 6 bases and J 8 bases, leaving 12 bases between the germline ends. Here the CDR3 DNA reads TGCAGTGCCACTAAGGAGGGTACGCAGTATTTT. Protein product: CSATKEGTQYF.

V is TRBV5-1 and J is TRBJ1-1; no definite D call. V was trimmed by 2 bases and J by 6 bases, leaving 14 bases between them. From germline, CDR1 is SGHRS and CDR2 YFSETQ. This CDR3 region has 14 residues. CDR3 region: CASSLDGPVAEAFF. The DNA for the CDR3 is TGCGCCAGCAGCTTAGACGGGCCCGTCGCTGAAGCTTTCTTT.

V gene TRBV5-1 combines with J gene TRBJ1-6; D gene uncertain. The germline CDR1 and CDR2 sequences are SGHRS and YFSETQ. The CDR3 is 15 amino acids. V was clipped by 4 bases and J by 5 bases, with 13 bases between them. CDR3 in amino acids: CASSRRVTHNSPLHF. CDR3 DNA sequence: TGCGCCAGCAGCCGGCGGGTCACACATAATTCACCCCTCCACTTT. Full variable domain (missing parts from reference TRBV5-1 and TRBJ1-6): KAGVTQTPRYLIKTRGQQVTLSCSPISGHRSVSWYQQTPGQGLQFLFEYFSETQRNKGNFPGRFSGRQFSNSRSEMNVSTLELGDSALYLCASSRRVTHNSPLHFGNGTRLTVT.

V gene TRBV12-3 or TRBV12-4 combines with J gene TRBJ2-7, with D hard to call. V lost 6 bases to trimming and J lost 1 base, with 7 bases between them. The CDR3 contains 12 residues. Here the CDR3 reads CASSRPSYEQYF. The CDR3 nucleotides are TGTGCCAGCAGCCGCCCATCCTACGAGCAGTACTTC.

A few counts support this clonotype. This rearrangement joins TRBV4-2 to TRBJ2-1; TRBD2 aligns across 9 bases. V gave up 6 bases and J gave up 4 bases; unmatched junction bases: 22. The CDR3 extends over 20 amino acids. Germline V gene data show CDR1 as LGHNA and CDR2 as YNFKEQ. The CDR3 loop reads CASSIPISRSGGSVYNEQFF. CDR3 DNA: TGTGCCAGCAGTATCCCGATCTCGAGGAGCGGGGGGTCCGTTTACAATGAGCAGTTCTTC.